The 5 T cell receptor beta chains below come from one sample, sequenced in a study of T cells in localized non-small cell lung cancer. Repertoires were generated with immunoSEQ multiplex PCR, while TCRdb's copy carries only in-frame clones and drops some. The sample records about 19,000 clones, about nine tenths being singletons. The source was peripheral blood, collected before any cancer treatment. The source of these receptors is a male donor older than 55 with stage I squamous cell lung carcinoma.

The gene calls are TRBV5-5 and TRBJ2-7; D is unresolved. The V gene's germline CDR1 is SGHKS and CDR2 YYEKEE (reference sequence). The V and J ends lost 1 base and 6 bases respectively, with 11 bases between them. The CDR3 totals 13 residues. The CDR3 sequence: CASSLLTSTEQYF. CDR3 sequence (DNA): TGTGCCAGCAGCTTGCTTACAAGCACCGAGCAGTACTTC.

The V gene is TRBV30, the J gene TRBJ2-7; no clear D. The CDR3 consists of 12 residues. Trimming pared 1 base from V and 3 bases from J, leaving 7 bases between. CDR1 is GTSNPN, CDR2 SVGIG, per germline (reference sequence). This chain's CDR3 is CAWSAQNYEQYF. CDR3 nucleotides: TGTGCCTGGAGTGCGCAAAACTACGAGCAGTACTTC.

The chain employs TRBV11-2 and TRBJ1-4, with D uncertain. V lost 0 bases and J 3 bases, leaving 5 bases between the germline ends. The germline CDR1 and CDR2 sequences are SGHAT and FQNNGV. CDR3 size: 14 residues. The DNA of the CDR3 is TGTGCCAGCAGCTTAGACAGACCTAATGAAAAACTGTTTTTT. This sequence encodes CASSLDRPNEKLFF. The full variable domain, in which reference TRBV11-2 and TRBJ1-4 provide the parts outside the CDR3, is EAGVAQSPRYKIIEKRQSVAFWCNPISGHATLYWYQQILGQGPKLLIQFQNNGVVDDSQLPKDRFSAERLKGVDSTLKIQPAKLEDSAVYLCASSLDRPNEKLFFGSGTQLSVL.

The gene calls are TRBV27 and TRBJ1-2; D unresolved. Germline V gene data show CDR1 as MNHEY and CDR2 as SMNVEV (reference sequence). V lost 6 bases to trimming and J lost 8 bases, with 16 bases between them. This CDR3 is 13 amino acids long. The CDR3 DNA reads TGTGCCAGCAGATTGACGGGGAGTAACGGCTACACCTTC. It encodes CASRLTGSNGYTF.

This clone was seen once. The chain links TRBV10-3 to TRBJ1-6; 10 bases agree with TRBD1. Germline CDR1 is ENHRY and CDR2 is SYGVKD. This CDR3 region has 13 residues. After removal of 10 bases from V and 8 bases from J, the junction contained 5 bases not matched to a gene. The CDR3 DNA is TGTGCCAACAGGGACAGGGGAGATTCACCCCTCCACTTT. This encodes CANRDRGDSPLHF.